The following is a T cell receptor beta chain sequence with its context. The target antigen is unknown. This sample stems from a study of cytomegalovirus exposure and HLA in healthy donors. 60 Vbeta and 13 Jbeta primers were used in PCR. Some clones are missing from TCRdb's copy, which holds only in-frame ones; the method was immunoSEQ multiplex PCR. The top ten hold 2% to 2.5% of the sample, which has about 150,000 clones, 65% to 90% seen once. This CDR3 region has 15 residues. The V gene end was trimmed by 5 bases and the J gene end by 1 base; junction bases not matched to a gene: 6. Germline loops: CDR1 SGHVS, CDR2 FNYEAQ. Overall study results and limits: When analyzed later, the rates of TCR association showed variation by HLA locus, with DRB1 the most and HLA-C the fewest. Earlier findings revealed that most TCR beta V segments proved productive either about 90% or about 30% of the time.

The gene calls are TRBV7-6 and TRBJ1-1, with 8 bases identical to TRBD1. The source is a male donor in good health and CMV-seronegative. Sequencing used PBMCs. The CDR3: CASSAGQAGNTEAFF. CDR3 sequence (DNA): TGTGCCAGCAGCGCGGGACAGGCGGGGAACACTGAAGCTTTCTTT. The full variable domain, in which reference TRBV7-6 and TRBJ1-1 provide the parts outside the CDR3, is GAGVSQSPRYKVTKRGQDVALRCDPISGHVSLYWYRQALGQGPEFLTYFNYEAQQDKSGLPNDRFSAERPEGSISTLTIQRTEQRDSAMYRCASSAGQAGNTEAFFGQGTRLTVV.